The clone carrying this T cell receptor (beta chain) is labeled large (0.1 to 1%). Germline CDR1 reads LGHNT; CDR2 reads FRNRAP. The CDR3 is 14 amino acids. V lost 3 bases to trimming and J lost 4 bases, with 10 bases between them. Using approximately 15 ng of total RNA, TCR libraries were made with the QIAseq Immune Repertoire TCR panel. Each CDR3 protein gets one entry after TCRdb re-called the reads with MiXCR. The sample lists about 720 distinct CDR3 sequences; 4% to 5.5% were seen once. Sorting of live CD3+CD8+TCRalphabeta+ cells by PD-1 and/or TIGIT gave four subsets. This specimen comes from a study of circulating CD8 cells and anti-PD-1 response in melanoma.

The receptor's source is a human donor with melanoma. Specimen: CD8+ T cells from PBMCs, collected at baseline or after one month of anti-PD-1 therapy (not recorded which). The chain links TRBV12-5 to TRBJ2-1; D possibly uses TRBD1 or TRBD2 (5 bases each). DNA of the CDR3: TGTGCTAGTGGTTTTTCGGGGCCGTACAATGAGCAGTTCTTC. This gives the protein CASGFSGPYNEQFF.